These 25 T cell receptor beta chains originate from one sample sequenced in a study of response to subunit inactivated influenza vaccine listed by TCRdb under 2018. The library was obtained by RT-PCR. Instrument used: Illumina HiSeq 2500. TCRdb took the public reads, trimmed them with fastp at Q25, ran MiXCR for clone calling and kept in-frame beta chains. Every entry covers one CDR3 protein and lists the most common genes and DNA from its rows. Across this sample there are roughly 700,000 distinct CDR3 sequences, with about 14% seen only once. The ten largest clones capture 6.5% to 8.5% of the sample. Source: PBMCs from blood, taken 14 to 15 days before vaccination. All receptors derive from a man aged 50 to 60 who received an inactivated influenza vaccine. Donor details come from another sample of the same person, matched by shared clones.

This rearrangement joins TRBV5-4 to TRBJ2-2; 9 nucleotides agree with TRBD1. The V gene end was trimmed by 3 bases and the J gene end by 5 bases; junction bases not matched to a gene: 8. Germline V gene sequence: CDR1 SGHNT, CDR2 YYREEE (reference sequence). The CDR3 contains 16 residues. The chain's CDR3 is CASSSRDRVFTGELFF. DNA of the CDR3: TGTGCCAGCAGCTCCCGGGACAGGGTATTTACCGGGGAGCTGTTTTTT.

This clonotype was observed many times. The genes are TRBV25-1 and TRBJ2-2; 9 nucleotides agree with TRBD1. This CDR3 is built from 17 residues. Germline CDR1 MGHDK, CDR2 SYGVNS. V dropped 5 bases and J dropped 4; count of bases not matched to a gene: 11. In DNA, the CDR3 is TGTGCCAGCAGTCAAACACCGGGACAGGGTGGCACCGGGGAGCTGTTTTTT. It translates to CASSQTPGQGGTGELFF.

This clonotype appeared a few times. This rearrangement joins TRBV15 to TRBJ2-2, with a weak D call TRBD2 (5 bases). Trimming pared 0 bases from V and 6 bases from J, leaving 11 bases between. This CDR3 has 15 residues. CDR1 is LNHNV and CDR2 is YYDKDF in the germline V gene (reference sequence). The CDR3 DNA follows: TGTGCCACCAGCAGAGATATGGCGGGCCCCGGGGAGCTGTTTTTT. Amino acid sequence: CATSRDMAGPGELFF.

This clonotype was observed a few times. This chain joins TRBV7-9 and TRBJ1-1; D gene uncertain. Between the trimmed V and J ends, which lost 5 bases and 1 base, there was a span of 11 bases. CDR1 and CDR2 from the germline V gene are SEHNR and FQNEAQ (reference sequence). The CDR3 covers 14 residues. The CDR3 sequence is CASSPSPANTEAFF. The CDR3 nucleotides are TGTGCCAGCAGCCCCTCGCCCGCGAACACTGAAGCTTTCTTT.

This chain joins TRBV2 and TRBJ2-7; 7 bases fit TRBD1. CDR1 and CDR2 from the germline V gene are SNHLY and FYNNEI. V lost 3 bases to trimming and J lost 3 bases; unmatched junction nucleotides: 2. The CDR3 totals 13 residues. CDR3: CASSDGTDYEQYF. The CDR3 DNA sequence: TGTGCCAGCAGTGACGGGACAGACTACGAGCAGTACTTC. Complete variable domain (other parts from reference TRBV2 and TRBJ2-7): EPEVTQTPSHQVTQMGQEVILRCVPISNHLYFYWYRQILGQKVEFLVSFYNNEISEKSEIFDDQFSVERPDGSNFTLKIRSTKLEDSAMYFCASSDGTDYEQYFGPGTRLTVT.

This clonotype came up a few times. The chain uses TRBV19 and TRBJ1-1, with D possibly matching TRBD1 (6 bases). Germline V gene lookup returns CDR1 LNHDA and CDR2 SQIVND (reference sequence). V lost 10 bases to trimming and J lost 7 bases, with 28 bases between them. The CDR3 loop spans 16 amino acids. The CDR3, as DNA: TGTGCCACCGCATCAACTCCAGGGGCCAAAGCCTTTGAAGCTTTCTTT. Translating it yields CATASTPGAKAFEAFF.

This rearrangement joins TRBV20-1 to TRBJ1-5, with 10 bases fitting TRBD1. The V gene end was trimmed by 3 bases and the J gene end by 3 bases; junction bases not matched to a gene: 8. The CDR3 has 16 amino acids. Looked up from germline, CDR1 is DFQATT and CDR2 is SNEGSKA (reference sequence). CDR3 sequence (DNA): TGCAGTGCTAGTTATCCGGGGACAGGGGACAATCAGCCCCAGCATTTT. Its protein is CSASYPGTGDNQPQHF.

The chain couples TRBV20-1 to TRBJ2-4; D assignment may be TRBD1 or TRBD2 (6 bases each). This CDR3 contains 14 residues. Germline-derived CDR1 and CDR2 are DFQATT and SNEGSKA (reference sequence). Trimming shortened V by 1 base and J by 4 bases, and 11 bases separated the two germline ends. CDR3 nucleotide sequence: TGCAGTGCTAGAGTCGGGGGCGGGAAAAACATTCAGTACTTC. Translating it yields CSARVGGGKNIQYF.

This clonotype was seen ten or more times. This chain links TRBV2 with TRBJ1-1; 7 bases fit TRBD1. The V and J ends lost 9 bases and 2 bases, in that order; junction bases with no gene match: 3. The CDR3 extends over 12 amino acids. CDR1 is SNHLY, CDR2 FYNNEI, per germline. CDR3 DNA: TGTGCCAGTTACAGGGGTAACACTGAAGCTTTCTTT. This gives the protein CASYRGNTEAFF.

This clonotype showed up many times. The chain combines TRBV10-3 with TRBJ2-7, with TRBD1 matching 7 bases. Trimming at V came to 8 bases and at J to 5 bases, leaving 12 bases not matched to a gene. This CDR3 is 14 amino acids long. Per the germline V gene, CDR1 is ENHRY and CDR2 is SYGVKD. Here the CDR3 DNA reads TGTGCCATCGGGCAGACAGGGATGGCCCACGAGCAGTACTTC. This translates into CAIGQTGMAHEQYF.

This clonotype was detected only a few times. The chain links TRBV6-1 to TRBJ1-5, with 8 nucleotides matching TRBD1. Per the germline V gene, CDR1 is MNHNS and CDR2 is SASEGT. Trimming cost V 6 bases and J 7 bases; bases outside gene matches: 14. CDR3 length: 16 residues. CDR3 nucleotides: TGTGCCAGCAGCCCGGGAAAGACAGGGGCCTACCAGCCCCAGCATTTT. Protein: CASSPGKTGAYQPQHF.

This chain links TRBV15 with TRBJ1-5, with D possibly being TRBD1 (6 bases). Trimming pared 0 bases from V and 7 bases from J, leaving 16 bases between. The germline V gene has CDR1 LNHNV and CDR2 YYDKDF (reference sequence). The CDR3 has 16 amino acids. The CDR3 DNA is TGTGCCACCAGCAGAGATTTGTTGAAGGGGGAACAGCCCCAGCATTTT. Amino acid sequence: CATSRDLLKGEQPQHF.

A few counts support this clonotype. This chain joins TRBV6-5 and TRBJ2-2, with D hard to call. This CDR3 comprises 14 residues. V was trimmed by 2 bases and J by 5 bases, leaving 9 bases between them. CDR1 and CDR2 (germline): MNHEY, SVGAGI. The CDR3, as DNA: TGTGCCAGCAGTTACGTGGATTTAACCGGGGAGCTGTTTTTT. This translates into CASSYVDLTGELFF.

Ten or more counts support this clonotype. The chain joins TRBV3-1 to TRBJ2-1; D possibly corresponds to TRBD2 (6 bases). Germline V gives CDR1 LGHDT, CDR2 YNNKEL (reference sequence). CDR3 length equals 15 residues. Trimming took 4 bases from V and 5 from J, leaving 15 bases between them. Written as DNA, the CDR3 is TGTGCCAGCAGCCCGGCAGGGACTCGGGACAATGAGCAGTTCTTC. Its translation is CASSPAGTRDNEQFF.

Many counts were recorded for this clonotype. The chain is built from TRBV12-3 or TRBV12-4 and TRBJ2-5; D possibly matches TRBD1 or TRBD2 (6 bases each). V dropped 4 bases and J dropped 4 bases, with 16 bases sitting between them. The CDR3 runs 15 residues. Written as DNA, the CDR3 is TGTGCCAGCAGTTCACAGGGAGGATATAGAGAGACCCAGTACTTC. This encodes CASSSQGGYRETQYF.

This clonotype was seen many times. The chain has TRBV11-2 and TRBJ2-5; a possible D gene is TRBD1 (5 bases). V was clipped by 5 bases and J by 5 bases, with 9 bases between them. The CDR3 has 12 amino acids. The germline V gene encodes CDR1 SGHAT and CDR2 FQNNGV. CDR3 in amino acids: CASSPQGETQYF. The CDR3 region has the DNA TGTGCCAGCAGCCCCCAGGGTGAGACCCAGTACTTC.

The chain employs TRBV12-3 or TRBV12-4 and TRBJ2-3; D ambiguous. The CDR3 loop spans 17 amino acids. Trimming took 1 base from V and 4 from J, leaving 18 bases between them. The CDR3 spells CASSLGSLTAGPDTQYF. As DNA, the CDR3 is TGTGCCAGCAGTTTAGGGTCCTTAACGGCAGGACCAGATACGCAGTATTTT.

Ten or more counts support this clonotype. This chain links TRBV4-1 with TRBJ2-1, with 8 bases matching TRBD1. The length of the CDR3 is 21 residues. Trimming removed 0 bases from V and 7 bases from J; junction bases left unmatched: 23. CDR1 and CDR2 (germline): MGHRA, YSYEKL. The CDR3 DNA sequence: TGCGCCAGCAGCCAAGATCGGTTGGGGCGTTTCGGCAGGGGGCTATCAAATGAGCAGTTCTTC. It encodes CASSQDRLGRFGRGLSNEQFF.

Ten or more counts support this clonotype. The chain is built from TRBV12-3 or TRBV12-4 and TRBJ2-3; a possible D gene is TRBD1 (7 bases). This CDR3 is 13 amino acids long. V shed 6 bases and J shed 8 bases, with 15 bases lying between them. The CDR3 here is CASRFNRGGTQYF. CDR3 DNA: TGTGCCAGCAGATTTAACAGGGGAGGTACGCAGTATTTT.

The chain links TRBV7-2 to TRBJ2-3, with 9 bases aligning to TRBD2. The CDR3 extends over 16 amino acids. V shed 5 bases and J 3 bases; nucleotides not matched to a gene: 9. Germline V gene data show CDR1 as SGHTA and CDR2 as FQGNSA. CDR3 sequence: CASSPVAGGWTDTQYF. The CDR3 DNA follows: TGTGCCAGCAGCCCCGTGGCGGGAGGGTGGACAGATACGCAGTATTTT.

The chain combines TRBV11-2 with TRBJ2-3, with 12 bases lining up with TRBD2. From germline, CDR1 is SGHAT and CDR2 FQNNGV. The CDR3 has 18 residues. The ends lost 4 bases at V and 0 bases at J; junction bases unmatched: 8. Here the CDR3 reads CASSWRLAGDPSTDTQYF. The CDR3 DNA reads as TGTGCCAGCAGCTGGCGACTAGCGGGGGACCCTAGCACAGATACGCAGTATTTT. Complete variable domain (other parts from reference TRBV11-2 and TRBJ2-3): EAGVAQSPRYKIIEKRQSVAFWCNPISGHATLYWYQQILGQGPKLLIQFQNNGVVDDSQLPKDRFSAERLKGVDSTLKIQPAKLEDSAVYLCASSWRLAGDPSTDTQYFGPGTRLTVL.

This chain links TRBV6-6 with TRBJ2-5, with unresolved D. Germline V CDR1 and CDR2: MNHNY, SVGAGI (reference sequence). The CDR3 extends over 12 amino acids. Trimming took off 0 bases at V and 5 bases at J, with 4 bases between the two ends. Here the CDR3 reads CASSYSMETQYF. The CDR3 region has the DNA TGTGCCAGCAGTTACTCGATGGAGACCCAGTACTTC.

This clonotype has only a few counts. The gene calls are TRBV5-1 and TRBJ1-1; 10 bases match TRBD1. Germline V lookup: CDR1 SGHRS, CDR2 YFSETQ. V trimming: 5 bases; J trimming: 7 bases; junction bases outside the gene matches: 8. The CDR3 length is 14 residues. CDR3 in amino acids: CASRRSGTGVEAFF. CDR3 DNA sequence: TGCGCCAGCAGAAGGTCGGGGACAGGGGTTGAAGCTTTCTTT.

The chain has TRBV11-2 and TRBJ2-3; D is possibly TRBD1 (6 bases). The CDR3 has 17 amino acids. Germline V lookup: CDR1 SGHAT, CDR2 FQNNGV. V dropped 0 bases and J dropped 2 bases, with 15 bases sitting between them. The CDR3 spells CASSLELWDTFTDTQYF. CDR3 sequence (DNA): TGTGCCAGCAGCTTAGAACTCTGGGACACTTTCACAGATACGCAGTATTTT.

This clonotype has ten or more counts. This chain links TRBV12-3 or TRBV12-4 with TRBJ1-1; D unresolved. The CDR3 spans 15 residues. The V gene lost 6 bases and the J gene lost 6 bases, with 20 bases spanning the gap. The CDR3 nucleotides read TGTGCCAGCAGCAATCCAACTACCCTAAGGGCTGAAGCTTTCTTT. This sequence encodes CASSNPTTLRAEAFF.